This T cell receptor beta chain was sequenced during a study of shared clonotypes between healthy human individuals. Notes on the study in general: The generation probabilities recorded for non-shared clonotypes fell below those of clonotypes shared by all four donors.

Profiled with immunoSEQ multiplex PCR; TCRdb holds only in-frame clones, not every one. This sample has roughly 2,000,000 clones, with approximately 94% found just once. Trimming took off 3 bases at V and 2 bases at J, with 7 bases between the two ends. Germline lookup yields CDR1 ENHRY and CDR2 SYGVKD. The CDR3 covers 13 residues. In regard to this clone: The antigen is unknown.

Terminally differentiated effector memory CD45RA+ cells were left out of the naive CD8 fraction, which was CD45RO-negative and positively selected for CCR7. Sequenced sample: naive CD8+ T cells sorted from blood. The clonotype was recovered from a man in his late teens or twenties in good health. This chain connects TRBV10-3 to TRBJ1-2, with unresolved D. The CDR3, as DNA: TGTGCCATCAGTGAAGGACCGAACTATGGCTACACCTTC. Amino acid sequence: CAISEGPNYGYTF.